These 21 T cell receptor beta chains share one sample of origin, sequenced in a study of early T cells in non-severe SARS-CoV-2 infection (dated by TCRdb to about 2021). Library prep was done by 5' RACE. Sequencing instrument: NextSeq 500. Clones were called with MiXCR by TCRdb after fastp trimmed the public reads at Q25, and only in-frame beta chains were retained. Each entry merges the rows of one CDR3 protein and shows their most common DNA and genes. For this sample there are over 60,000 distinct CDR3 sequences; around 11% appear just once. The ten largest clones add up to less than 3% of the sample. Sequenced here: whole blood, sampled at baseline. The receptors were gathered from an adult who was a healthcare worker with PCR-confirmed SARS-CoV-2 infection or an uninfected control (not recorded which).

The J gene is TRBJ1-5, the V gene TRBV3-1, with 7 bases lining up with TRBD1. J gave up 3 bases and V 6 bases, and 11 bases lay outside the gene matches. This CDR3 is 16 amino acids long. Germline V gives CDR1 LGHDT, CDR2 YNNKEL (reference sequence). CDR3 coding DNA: TGTGCCAGCAGTCCAACAGGGGAGGGCTACAATCAGCCCCAGCATTTT. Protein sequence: CASSPTGEGYNQPQHF.

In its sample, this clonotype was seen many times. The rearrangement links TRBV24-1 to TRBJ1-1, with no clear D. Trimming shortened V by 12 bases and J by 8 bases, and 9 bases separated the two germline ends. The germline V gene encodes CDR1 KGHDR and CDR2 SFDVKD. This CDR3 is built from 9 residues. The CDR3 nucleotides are TGTGCCCCGCGGGAGGAAGCTTTCTTT. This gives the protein CAPREEAFF.

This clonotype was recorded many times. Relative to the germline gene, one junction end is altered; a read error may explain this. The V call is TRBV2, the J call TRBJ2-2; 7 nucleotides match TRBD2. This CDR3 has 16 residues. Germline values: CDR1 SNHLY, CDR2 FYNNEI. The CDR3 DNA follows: TGTGCCAGCACCCGGGGAGGGGCCGTCGGCACCGGGGATCTGTTTTTT. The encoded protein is CASTRGGAVGTGDLFF.

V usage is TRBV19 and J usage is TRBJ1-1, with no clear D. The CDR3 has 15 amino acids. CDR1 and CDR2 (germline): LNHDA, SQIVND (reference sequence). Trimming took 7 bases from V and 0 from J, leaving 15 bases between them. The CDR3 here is CASTASGVMNTEAFF. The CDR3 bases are TGTGCCAGTACCGCAAGTGGGGTAATGAACACTGAAGCTTTCTTT.

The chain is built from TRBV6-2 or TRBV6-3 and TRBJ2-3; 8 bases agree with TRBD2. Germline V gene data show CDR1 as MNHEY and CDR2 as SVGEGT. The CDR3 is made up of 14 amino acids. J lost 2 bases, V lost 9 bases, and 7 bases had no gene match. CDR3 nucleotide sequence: TGTGCCAGTTCGCGGGGGGCAAACACAGATACGCAGTATTTT. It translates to CASSRGANTDTQYF.

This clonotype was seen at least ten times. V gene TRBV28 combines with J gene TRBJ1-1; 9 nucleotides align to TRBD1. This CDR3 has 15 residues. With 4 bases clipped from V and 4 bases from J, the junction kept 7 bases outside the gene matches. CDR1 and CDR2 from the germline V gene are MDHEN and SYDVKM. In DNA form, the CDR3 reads TGTGCCAGCAGTTCCAACAGGGGGCGGTCCACTGAAGCTTTCTTT. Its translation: CASSSNRGRSTEAFF.

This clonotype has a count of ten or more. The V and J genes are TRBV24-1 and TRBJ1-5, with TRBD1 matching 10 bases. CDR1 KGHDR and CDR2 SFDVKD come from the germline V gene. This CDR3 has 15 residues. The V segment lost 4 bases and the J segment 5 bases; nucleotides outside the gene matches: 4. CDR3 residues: CATSEGTGEYQPQHF. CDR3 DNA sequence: TGTGCCACCAGTGAGGGGACAGGGGAATATCAGCCCCAGCATTTT.

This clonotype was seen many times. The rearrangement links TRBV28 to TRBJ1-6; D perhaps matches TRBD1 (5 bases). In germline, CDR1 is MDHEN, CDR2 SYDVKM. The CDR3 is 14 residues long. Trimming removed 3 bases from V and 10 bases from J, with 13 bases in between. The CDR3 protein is CASSFTQGGSPLHF. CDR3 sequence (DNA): TGTGCCAGCAGTTTCACCCAGGGAGGATCACCCCTCCACTTT. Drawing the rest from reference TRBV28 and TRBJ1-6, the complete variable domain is DVKVTQSSRYLVKRTGEKVFLECVQDMDHENMFWYRQDPGLGLRLIYFSYDVKMKEKGDIPEGYSVSREKKERFSLILESASTNQTSMYLCASSFTQGGSPLHFGNGTRLTVT.

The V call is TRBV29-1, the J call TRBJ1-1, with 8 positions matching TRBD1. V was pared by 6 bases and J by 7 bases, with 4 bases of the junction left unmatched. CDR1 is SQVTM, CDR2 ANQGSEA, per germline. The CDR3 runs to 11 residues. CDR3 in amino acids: CSVVDRGEAFF. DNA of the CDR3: TGCAGCGTCGTAGACAGGGGTGAAGCTTTCTTT.

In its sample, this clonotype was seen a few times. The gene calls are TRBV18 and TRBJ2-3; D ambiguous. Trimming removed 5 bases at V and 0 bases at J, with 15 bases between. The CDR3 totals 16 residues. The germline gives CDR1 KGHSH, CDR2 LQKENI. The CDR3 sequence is CASSSQNRISTDTQYF. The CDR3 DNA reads TGTGCCAGCTCAAGTCAGAACCGAATAAGCACAGATACGCAGTATTTT.

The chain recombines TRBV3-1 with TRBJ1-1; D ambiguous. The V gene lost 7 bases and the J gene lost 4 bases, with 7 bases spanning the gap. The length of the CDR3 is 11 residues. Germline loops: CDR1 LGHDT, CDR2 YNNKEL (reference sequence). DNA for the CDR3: TGTGCCAGCACCCGGGGCACTGAAGCTTTCTTT. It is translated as CASTRGTEAFF.

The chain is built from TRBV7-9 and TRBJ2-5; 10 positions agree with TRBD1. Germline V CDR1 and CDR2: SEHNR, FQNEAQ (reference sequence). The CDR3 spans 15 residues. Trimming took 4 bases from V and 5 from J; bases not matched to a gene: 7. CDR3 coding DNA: TGTGCCAGCAGCTCCGACCGGGACAGGGGTGAGACCCAGTACTTC. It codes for CASSSDRDRGETQYF.

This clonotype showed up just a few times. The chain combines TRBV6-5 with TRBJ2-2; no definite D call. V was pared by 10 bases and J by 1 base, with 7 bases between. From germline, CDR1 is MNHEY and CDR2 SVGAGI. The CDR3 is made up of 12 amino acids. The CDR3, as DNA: TGTGCCACACAACAGAACACCGGGGAGCTGTTTTTT. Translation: CATQQNTGELFF.

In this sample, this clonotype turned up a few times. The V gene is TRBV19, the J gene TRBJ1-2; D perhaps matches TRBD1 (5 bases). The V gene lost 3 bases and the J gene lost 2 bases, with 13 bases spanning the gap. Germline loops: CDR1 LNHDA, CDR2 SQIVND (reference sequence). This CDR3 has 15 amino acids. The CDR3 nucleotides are TGTGCCAGTAGTATTGGGGGACGGCTGAACTATGGCTACACCTTC. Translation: CASSIGGRLNYGYTF. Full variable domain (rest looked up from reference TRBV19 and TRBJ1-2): DGGITQSPKYLFRKEGQNVTLSCEQNLNHDAMYWYRQDPGQGLRLIYYSQIVNDFQKGDIAEGYSVSREKKESFPLTVTSAQKNPTAFYLCASSIGGRLNYGYTFGSGTRLTVV.

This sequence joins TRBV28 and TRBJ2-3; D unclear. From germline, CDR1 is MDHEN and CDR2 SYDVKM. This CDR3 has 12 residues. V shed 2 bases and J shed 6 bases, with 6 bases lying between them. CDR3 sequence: CASSLLIDTQYF. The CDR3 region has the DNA TGTGCCAGCAGTTTACTGATTGATACGCAGTATTTT.

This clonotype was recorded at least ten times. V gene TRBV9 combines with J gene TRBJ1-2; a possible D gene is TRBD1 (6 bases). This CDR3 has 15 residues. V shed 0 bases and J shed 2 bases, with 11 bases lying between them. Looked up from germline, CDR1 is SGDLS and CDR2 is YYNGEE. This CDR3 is CASSVGGGSNYGYTF. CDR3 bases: TGTGCCAGCAGCGTAGGAGGGGGAAGCAACTATGGCTACACCTTC.

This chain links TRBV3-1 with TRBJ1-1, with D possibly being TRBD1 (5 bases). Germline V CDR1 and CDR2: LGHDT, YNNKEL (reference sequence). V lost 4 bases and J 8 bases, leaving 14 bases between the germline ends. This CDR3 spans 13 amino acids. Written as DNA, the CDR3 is TGTGCCAGCAGCCTCGGCCGGGGCCAGGAAGCTTTCTTT. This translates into CASSLGRGQEAFF.

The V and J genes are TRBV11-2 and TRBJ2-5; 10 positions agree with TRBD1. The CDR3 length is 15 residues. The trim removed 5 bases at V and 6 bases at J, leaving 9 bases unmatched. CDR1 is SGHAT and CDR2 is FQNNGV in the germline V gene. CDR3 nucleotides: TGTGCCAGCAGCCCTGGCCGGGACAGGGGAAAGACCCAGTACTTC. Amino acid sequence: CASSPGRDRGKTQYF.

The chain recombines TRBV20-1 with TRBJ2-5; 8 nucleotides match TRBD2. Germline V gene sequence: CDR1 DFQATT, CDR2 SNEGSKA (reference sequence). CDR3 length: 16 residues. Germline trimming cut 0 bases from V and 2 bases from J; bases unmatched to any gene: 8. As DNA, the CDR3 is TGCAGTGCTAGAGAGGGGACTAGAACGACGCAAGAGACCCAGTACTTC. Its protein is CSAREGTRTTQETQYF.

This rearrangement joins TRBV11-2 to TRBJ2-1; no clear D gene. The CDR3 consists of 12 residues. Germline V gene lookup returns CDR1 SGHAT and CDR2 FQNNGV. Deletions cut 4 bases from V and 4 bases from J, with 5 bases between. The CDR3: CASSSKYNEQFF. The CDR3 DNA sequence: TGTGCCAGCAGCTCCAAATACAATGAGCAGTTCTTC. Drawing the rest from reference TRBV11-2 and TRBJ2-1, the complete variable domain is EAGVAQSPRYKIIEKRQSVAFWCNPISGHATLYWYQQILGQGPKLLIQFQNNGVVDDSQLPKDRFSAERLKGVDSTLKIQPAKLEDSAVYLCASSSKYNEQFFGPGTRLTVL.

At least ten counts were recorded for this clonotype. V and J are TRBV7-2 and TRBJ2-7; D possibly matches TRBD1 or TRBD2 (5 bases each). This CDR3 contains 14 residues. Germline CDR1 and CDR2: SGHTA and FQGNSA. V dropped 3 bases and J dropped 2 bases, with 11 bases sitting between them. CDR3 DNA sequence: TGTGCCAGCAGCTTGGATCAGGGACCCTACGAGCAGTACTTC. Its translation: CASSLDQGPYEQYF.